This T cell receptor beta chain comes out of a study of shared clonotypes between healthy human individuals. Using immunoSEQ multiplex PCR, the repertoire was profiled, and TCRdb retains in-frame clones only, with some absent. This table holds some 1,100,000 clones, more than 75% found once. CDR3 length equals 14 residues. The V gene lost 3 bases and the J gene lost 5 bases, with 13 bases spanning the gap. Germline V gives CDR1 LNHDA, CDR2 SQIVND (reference sequence). General observations from the study: The study found lower generation probabilities in non-shared clonotypes than in those shared by all four donors.

For this clone: The antigen remains unidentified. Other DNA variants within this sample encode the same CDR3.

The chain links TRBV19 to TRBJ1-1; weak D call: TRBD1 (6 bases). This receptor was obtained from a young man in good health. Some clones in this sample may be carry-over from other donors' samples. Sequencing was done on a sample of memory CD4+ T cells from PBMCs. As for subset: CD45RA-negative fraction. The CDR3 reads CASSIRGGGTEAFF. The CDR3 DNA sequence: TGTGCCAGTAGTATCAGGGGAGGCGGGACTGAAGCTTTCTTT.